This T cell receptor beta chain was recorded in a study of CD8+ T cells in alopecia areata. Following extraction, RNA underwent reverse transcription to cDNA, which served as the sequencing template. The repertoire was sequenced with immunoSEQ multiplex PCR; TCRdb's copy has only in-frame clones and lacks some. The data hold about 270,000 clones, with 45% to 70% observed a single time. Treatment: oral pan-JAK inhibitor, 5-10 mg twice daily. Trimming shortened V by 6 bases and J by 15 bases, and 9 bases separated the two germline ends. Germline V gene sequence: CDR1 GTSNPN, CDR2 SVGIG (reference sequence). The CDR3 consists of 8 residues.

The sample in question was CD4+ T cells sorted from blood, obtained around week 53, from a patient treated with tofacitinib. This TCR came from a human donor with alopecia areata. This rearrangement joins TRBV30 to TRBJ2-1, with no clear D. CDR3 coding DNA: TGTGCCTGCTGTGGATGGTTCTTC. This gives the protein CACCGWFF.